This TCR beta chain was identified during a study of cytomegalovirus exposure and HLA in healthy donors. Overall study findings and caveats: The authors assumed roughly uniform sequencing depth across donors for presence/absence analyses.

The PCR made use of 60 Vbeta and 13 Jbeta primers. In the original analysis: A later analysis counted 65 million to 90 million unique TCR beta chains, some 11 million shared. Clones were sequenced by immunoSEQ multiplex PCR, and TCRdb holds only the in-frame ones, with some missing. D and trimming were read from the DNA, whereas the V and J calls and clone size are those reported in that table. The sample has 120,000 or so clones; about 80% are singletons. In the case of this clone: The antigen is not known.

The study sampled nominally healthy donors, though unrecorded immune exposures were likely. The source is a man aged 25 to 40 in good health and CMV-seropositive. Sequencing used PBMCs.

CDR3 coding DNA: TGTGCCAGCAGATCGACCCGACAAGAAAATGAAAAACTGTTTTTT. Translated: CASRSTRQENEKLFF. This chain joins TRBV6-5 and TRBJ1-4; D uncertain. The CDR3 consists of 15 residues. The V gene's germline CDR1 is MNHEY and CDR2 SVGAGI. Trimming took off 6 bases at V and 5 bases at J, with 16 bases between the two ends.